The next 5 T cell receptor beta chains were all read from a single sample in a study of cytotoxic CD8 clonotypes in ibrutinib-treated CLL. Using immunoSEQ multiplex PCR, the repertoire was profiled, and TCRdb retains in-frame clones only, with some absent. The table records some 200,000 clones, roughly 65% of them present only once. The sequenced sample was PBMCs, obtained after 12 months of ibrutinib treatment. Receptor source: a human donor with chronic lymphocytic leukemia.

This chain joins TRBV6-1 and TRBJ2-2; TRBD1 is a possible D gene (6 bases). The V and J ends lost 5 bases and 4 bases respectively, with 8 bases between them. Germline assignment: CDR1 MNHNS and CDR2 SASEGT. There are 13 residues in the CDR3. The CDR3: CASSLDSTGELFF. CDR3 DNA sequence: TGTGCCAGCAGTCTGGACAGCACCGGGGAGCTGTTTTTT.

The genes are TRBV30 and TRBJ2-3; tentatively, D is TRBD2 (6 bases). CDR1 and CDR2 from the germline V gene are GTSNPN and SVGIG (reference sequence). This CDR3 has 15 residues. Trimming took off 0 bases at V and 2 bases at J, with 12 bases between the two ends. CDR3 amino acids: CAWSVWGDHTDTQYF. The CDR3 DNA reads as TGTGCCTGGAGTGTATGGGGGGACCACACAGATACGCAGTATTTT.

The sample holds a few counts of this clone. This rearrangement joins TRBV2 to TRBJ1-5; D is ambiguous. Germline CDR1 reads SNHLY; CDR2 reads FYNNEI. V was pared by 9 bases and J by 3 bases, with 9 bases between. The CDR3 totals 12 residues. The CDR3 loop reads CASGPLNQPQHF. The CDR3 bases are TGTGCCAGTGGACCACTCAATCAGCCCCAGCATTTT.

The J gene is TRBJ2-5, the V gene TRBV9, with D possibly TRBD1 on 6 matching bases. The CDR3 has 13 amino acids. Trimming removed 5 bases from V and 5 bases from J, with 13 bases in between. Germline V gene data show CDR1 as SGDLS and CDR2 as YYNGEE. In nucleotides, the CDR3 is TGTGCCAGCAGAGAACAGGGTGGCGAGACCCAGTACTTC. Translated: CASREQGGETQYF.

The CDR3 loop reads CASNLQGSADTQYF. CDR3 coding DNA: TGTGCCAGCAATTTACAGGGGAGTGCAGATACGCAGTATTTT. The chain couples TRBV6-1 to TRBJ2-3, with 7 nucleotides matching TRBD1. The V gene's germline CDR1 is MNHNS and CDR2 SASEGT. Trimming at V came to 7 bases and at J to 4 bases, leaving 8 bases not matched to a gene. The CDR3 sequence is 14 residues long.